This T cell receptor beta chain was identified during a study of blood T cells in healthy people across ages. This clonotype turned up a few times. V lost 1 base and J 2 bases, leaving 7 bases between the germline ends. From germline, CDR1 is SQVTM and CDR2 ANQGSEA. CDR3 length equals 13 residues. At least 7 million PBMCs were isolated per sample. With a J-beta primer mix and a sample-barcoded 5' primer, a second PCR ran about 7 to 11 cycles. TCRdb called the 5' RACE reads again in MiXCR, with one record for every CDR3 protein. Among some 760,000 distinct CDR3 sequences, around a quarter were seen once, and the ten largest hold roughly a tenth. These data were also reused for a study on T cells of mothers and their children. That report adds: Reads obtained per mother exceeded 9.5 million TCR beta CDR3 reads, with approximately 3 million obtained per child.

This clonotype was obtained from a boy between 10 and 17 years old in good health. The rearrangement links TRBV29-1 to TRBJ2-3, with D tentatively TRBD1 (5 bases). Sequenced sample: blood. CDR3 sequence: CSVEAGYTDTQYF. Here the CDR3 DNA reads TGCAGCGTTGAAGCAGGGTACACAGATACGCAGTATTTT.